This TCR beta chain derives from a study of long-term antiretroviral therapy in people with HIV. General study points: Comparison with controls showed narrower CDR3 length ranges in HIV repertoires.

Runs used v3.0 of the immunoSEQ assay and were done at survey level. TCRdb's table, derived via immunoSEQ multiplex PCR, lists solely in-frame clones and lacks some. The table records roughly 15,000 clones, 70% to 85% of them present only once. To note about this clone: Its antigen is currently unknown.

Germline V gene data show CDR1 as SGHKS and CDR2 as YYEKEE (reference sequence). There are 14 residues in the CDR3. Deletions cut 4 bases from V and 6 bases from J, with 16 bases between. V usage is TRBV5-5 and J usage is TRBJ1-1; a possible D gene is TRBD1 (5 bases). The source is a woman in her forties with HIV. Sequenced here: unsorted PBMCs, sampled 1.8 years before starting antiretroviral therapy. Written as DNA, the CDR3 is TGTGCCAGCAGCCCCAGGTGGGGGTGGCCTGAAGCTTTCTTT. Its protein is CASSPRWGWPEAFF.